This T cell receptor beta chain was documented in a study of metastatic and nonmetastatic thyroid tumors. Study context: Repertoires from malignant and benign thyroid patients were compared across blood and tumor or nodule tissue.

The CDR3 has 16 residues. The germline CDR1 and CDR2 sequences are SGHRS and YFSETQ. The V end lost 2 bases, the J end lost 4 bases, and 18 bases lay between the germline ends. Study-level results: Across blood and tumor, TCR beta diversity in malignant thyroid tumors was reportedly significantly higher than in benign nodules.

Each patient came to thyroid surgery without any prior treatment (of any kind). As processed by the authors: A papillary thyroid cancer distant-metastasis classifier was built from CDR3 differences across clinicopathological groups. TCRdb re-called clones via MiXCR from the PCR reads. The V and J calls shown here were made by TCRdb, not taken from the authors' results. The data contain approximately 25,000 clones, about an eighth of them singletons. This clone was counted many times. Its specificity is unknown. This TCR came from a female donor with papillary thyroid cancer or a benign thyroid nodule (not recorded which). Some clones in this sample may be carry-over from other donors' samples. Sequencing was done on a sample of blood. V usage is TRBV5-1 and J usage is TRBJ1-1, with a tentative D call TRBD1 (5 bases). CDR3 sequence (DNA): TGCGCCAGCAGCTTAGAGGGACCGACTATTGTCACTGAAGCTTTCTTT. Its translation is CASSLEGPTIVTEAFF.